The entry that follows covers one TCR beta chain sequence. This sample stems from a study of blood T cell repertoires in COVID-19. This table comes from immunoSEQ multiplex PCR, and its TCRdb copy is limited to in-frame clones, with some not included. The data contain about 220,000 clones, approximately 90% of them singletons. Sequencing input: PBMCs or T cells enriched from blood (not recorded which). This receptor was taken from a woman aged 18-29 years in a cohort exposed to, infected with or recovered from COVID-19 (not recorded which).

CDR3 in DNA: TGTGCCAGTAGTGAGGGACAGGGAGGGGTGTCTGGGGCCAACGTCCTGACTTTC. Its protein product is CASSEGQGGVSGANVLTF. This chain links TRBV19 with TRBJ2-6; 9 bases are shared with TRBD1. V lost 5 bases, J lost 1 base, and 9 bases stayed unmatched. CDR1 is LNHDA and CDR2 is SQIVND in the germline V gene (reference sequence). The CDR3 is 18 residues long.